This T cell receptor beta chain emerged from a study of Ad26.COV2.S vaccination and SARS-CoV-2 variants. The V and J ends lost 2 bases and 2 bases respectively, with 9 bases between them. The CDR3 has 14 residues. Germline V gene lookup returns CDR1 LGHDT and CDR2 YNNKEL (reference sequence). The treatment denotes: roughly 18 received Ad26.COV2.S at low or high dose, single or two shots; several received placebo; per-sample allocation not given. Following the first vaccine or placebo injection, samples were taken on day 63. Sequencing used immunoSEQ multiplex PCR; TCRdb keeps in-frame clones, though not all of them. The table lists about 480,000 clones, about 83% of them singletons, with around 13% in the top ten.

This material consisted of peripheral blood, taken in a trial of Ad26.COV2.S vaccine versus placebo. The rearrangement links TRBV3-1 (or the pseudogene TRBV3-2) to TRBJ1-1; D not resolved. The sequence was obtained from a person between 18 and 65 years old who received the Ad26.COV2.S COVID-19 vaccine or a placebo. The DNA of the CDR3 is TGTGCCAGCAGCCAACTAGGATTTAACACTGAAGCTTTCTTT. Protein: CASSQLGFNTEAFF.